This record looks at one TCR beta chain sequence and its context. Its antigen is unknown. Sequencing used immunoSEQ multiplex PCR; TCRdb keeps in-frame clones, though not all of them. Of approximately 17,000 clones listed, about two thirds were seen once; the top ten hold about 17%. This CDR3 has 16 residues. Germline assignment: CDR1 MNHEY and CDR2 SMNVEV (reference sequence). V gave up 4 bases and J gave up 0 bases; unmatched junction bases: 4. This entry belongs to a study of OX40 agonist ivuxolimab in advanced cancers. Study at large: Patients undergoing dose escalation presented with hepatocellular carcinoma, melanoma, renal cell or head and neck cancer.

Study results and limitations: Within 6 weeks, CD4+ and CD8+ blood T cells expanded clonally at 0.1 to 3.0 mg/kg.

The rearrangement uses TRBV27 and TRBJ2-2; TRBD1 aligns across 8 bases. Source: CD4+ or CD8+ T cells sorted from blood, taken in a trial of the OX40 agonist ivuxolimab. The sequence was obtained from an adult with an advanced solid tumor such as melanoma, head and neck, liver or kidney cancer. This CDR3 is CASSSQGVANTGELFF. DNA of the CDR3: TGTGCCAGCAGTTCACAGGGGGTTGCGAACACCGGGGAGCTGTTTTTT.